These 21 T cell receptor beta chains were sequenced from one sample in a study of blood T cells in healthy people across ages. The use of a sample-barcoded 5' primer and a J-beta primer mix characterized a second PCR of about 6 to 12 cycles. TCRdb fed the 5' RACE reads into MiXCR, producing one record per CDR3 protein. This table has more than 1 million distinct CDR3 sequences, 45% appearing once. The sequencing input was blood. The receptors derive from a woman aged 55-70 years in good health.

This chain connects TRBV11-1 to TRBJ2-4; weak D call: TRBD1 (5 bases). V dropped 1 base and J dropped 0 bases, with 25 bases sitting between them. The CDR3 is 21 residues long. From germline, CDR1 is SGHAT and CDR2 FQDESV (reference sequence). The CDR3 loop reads CASSLEDGRVVSRKAKNIQYF. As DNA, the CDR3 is TGTGCCAGCAGCTTAGAAGACGGCAGGGTGGTTTCGAGAAAAGCCAAAAACATTCAGTACTTC.

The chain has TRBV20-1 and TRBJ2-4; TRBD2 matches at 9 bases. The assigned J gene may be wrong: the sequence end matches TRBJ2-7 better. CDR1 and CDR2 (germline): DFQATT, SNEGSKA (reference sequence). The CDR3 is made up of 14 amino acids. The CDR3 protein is CSAPSGRSPYEQYF. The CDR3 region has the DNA TGCAGTGCTCCCAGCGGGAGGTCACCTTACGAGCAGTACTTC.

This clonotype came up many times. CDR3 protein: CSVDVSAKQFF. As DNA, the CDR3 is TGCAGCGTTGATGTCTCAGCGAAGCAGTTCTTC. The genes are TRBV29-1 and TRBJ2-1, with D unresolved. Trimming removed 3 bases from V and 11 bases from J, with 11 bases in between. This CDR3 contains 11 residues. Germline-derived CDR1 and CDR2 are SQVTM and ANQGSEA.

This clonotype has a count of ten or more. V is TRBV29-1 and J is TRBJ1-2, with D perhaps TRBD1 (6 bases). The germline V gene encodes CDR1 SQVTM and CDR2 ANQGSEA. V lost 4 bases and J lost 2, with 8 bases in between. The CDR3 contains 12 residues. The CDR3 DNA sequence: TGCAGCGTTGGGGACATCAACTATGGCTACACCTTC. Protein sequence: CSVGDINYGYTF. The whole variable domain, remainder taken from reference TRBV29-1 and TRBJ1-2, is SAVISQKPSRDICQRGTSLTIQCQVDSQVTMMFWYRQQPGQSLTLIATANQGSEATYESGFVIDKFPISRPNLTFSTLTVSNMSPEDSSIYLCSVGDINYGYTFGSGTRLTVV.

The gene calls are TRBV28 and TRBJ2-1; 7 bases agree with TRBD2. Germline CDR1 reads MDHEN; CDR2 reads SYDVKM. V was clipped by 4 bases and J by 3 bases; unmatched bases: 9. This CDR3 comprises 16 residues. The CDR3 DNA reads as TGTGCCAGCAGTTCCCAGAGACTAGCAAACTACAATGAGCAGTTCTTC. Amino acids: CASSSQRLANYNEQFF.

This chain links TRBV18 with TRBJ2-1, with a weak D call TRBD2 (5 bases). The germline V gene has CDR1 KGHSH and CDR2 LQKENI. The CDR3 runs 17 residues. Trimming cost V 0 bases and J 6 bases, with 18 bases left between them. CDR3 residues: CASSPPLRRVGSNEQFF. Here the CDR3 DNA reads TGTGCCAGCTCACCACCGCTGCGGCGGGTTGGTAGCAATGAGCAGTTCTTC.

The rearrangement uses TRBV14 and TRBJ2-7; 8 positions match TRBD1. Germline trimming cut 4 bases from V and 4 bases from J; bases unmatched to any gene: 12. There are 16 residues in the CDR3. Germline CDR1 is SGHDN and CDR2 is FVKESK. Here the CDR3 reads CASSRAGQGAGYEQYF. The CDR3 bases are TGTGCCAGCAGCCGTGCGGGGCAGGGGGCTGGATACGAGCAGTACTTC.

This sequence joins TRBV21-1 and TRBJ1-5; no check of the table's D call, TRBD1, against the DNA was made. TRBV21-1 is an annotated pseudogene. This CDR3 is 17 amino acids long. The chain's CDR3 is CASSKAQGRHSNQPQHF. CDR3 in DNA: TGTGCCAGCAGCAAAGCCCAGGGAAGACATAGCAATCAGCCCCAGCATTTT.

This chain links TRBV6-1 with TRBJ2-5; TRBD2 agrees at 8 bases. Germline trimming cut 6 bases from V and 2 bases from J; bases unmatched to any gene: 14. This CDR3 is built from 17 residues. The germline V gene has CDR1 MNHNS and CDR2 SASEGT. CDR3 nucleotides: TGTGCCAGCAGCCCCGGACTAGCCGCGATGGGGCAAGAGACCCAGTACTTC. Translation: CASSPGLAAMGQETQYF.

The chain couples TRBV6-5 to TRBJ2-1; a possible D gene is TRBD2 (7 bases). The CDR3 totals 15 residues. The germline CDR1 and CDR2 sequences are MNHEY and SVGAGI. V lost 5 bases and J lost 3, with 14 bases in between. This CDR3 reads CASSPAGTLYNEQFF. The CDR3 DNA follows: TGTGCCAGCAGTCCAGCGGGGACACTCTACAATGAGCAGTTCTTC.

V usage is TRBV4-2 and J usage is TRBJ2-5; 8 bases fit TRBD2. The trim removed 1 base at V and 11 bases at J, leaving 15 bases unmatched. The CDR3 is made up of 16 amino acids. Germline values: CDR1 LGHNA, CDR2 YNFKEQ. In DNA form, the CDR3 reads TGTGCCAGCAGCCAAGCCGCGGGGACTAGATACAGTGAGCAGTACTTC. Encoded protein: CASSQAAGTRYSEQYF.

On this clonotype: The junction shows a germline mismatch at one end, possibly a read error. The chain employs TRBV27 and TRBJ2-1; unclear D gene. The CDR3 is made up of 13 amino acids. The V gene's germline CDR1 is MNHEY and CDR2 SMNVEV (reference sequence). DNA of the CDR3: TGTGCCGGCAGTTTAAGTTTCTACAATGAGCAGTTCTTC. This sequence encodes CAGSLSFYNEQFF.

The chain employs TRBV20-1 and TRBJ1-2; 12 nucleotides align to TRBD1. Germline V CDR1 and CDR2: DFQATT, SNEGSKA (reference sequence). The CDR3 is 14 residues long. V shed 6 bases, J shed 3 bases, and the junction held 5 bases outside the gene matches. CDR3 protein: CSATGQGADYGYTF. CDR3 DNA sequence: TGCAGTGCCACGGGACAGGGGGCCGACTATGGCTACACCTTC.

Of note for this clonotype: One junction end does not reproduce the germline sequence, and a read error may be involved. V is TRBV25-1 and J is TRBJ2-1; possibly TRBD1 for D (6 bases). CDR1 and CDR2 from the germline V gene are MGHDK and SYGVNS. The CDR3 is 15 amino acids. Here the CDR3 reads CASRSIGTFYKEQFF. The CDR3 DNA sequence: TGTGCCAGCAGAAGCATCGGGACATTTTACAAAGAGCAATTCTTC. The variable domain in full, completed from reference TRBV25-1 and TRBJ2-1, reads EADIYQTPRYLVIGTGKKITLECSQTMGHDKMYWYQQDPGMELHLIHYSYGVNSTEKGDLSSESTVSRIRTEHFPLTLESARPSHTSQYLCASRSIGTFYKEQFFGPGTRLTVL.

CDR3 region: CASSQDAVGVSTDTQYF. CDR3 nucleotide sequence: TGTGCCAGCAGCCAAGACGCCGTTGGCGTTAGCACAGATACGCAGTATTTT. The V and J genes are TRBV4-2 and TRBJ2-3; no clear D gene. V was pared by 0 bases and J by 0 bases, with 13 bases between. Germline CDR1 is LGHNA and CDR2 is YNFKEQ. The CDR3 has 17 residues.

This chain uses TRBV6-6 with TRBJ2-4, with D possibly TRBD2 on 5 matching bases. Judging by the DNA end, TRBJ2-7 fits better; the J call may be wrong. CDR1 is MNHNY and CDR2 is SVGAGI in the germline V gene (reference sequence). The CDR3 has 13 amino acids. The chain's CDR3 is CASSLPGNYEQYF. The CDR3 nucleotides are TGTGCCAGCAGTCTACCGGGAAACTACGAGCAGTACTTC.

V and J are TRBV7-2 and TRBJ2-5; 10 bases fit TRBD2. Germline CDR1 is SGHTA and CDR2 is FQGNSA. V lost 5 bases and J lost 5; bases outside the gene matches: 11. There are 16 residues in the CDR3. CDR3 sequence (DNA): TGTGCCAGCAGCCCATCGGCTAGCGGGGGACGGGAGACCCAGTACTTC. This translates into CASSPSASGGRETQYF.

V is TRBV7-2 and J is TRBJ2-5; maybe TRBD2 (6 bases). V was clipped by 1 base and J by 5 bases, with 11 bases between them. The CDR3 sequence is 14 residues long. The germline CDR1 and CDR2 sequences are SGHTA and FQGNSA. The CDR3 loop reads CASSLGGNGETQYF. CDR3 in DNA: TGTGCCAGCAGCTTAGGCGGGAATGGGGAGACCCAGTACTTC.

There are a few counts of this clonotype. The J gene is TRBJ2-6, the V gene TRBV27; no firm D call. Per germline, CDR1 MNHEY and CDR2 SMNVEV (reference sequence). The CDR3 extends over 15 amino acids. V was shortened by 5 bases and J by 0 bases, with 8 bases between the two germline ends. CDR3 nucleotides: TGTGCCAGCAGTCCCTCGCCCTCTGGGGCCAACGTCCTGACTTTC. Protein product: CASSPSPSGANVLTF.

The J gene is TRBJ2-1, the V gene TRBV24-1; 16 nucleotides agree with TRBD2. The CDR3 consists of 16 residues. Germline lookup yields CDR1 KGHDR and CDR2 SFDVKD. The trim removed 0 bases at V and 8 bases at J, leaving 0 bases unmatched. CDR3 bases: TGTGCCACCAGTGATTTGGGGACTAGCGGGAGGGATGAGCAGTTCTTC. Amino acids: CATSDLGTSGRDEQFF.

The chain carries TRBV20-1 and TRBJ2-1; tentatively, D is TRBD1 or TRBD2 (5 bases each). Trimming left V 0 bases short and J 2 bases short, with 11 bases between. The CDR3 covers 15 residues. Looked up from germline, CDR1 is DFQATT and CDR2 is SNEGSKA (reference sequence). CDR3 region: CSAREGRQTYNEQFF. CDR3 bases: TGCAGTGCTAGAGAGGGGAGACAGACCTACAATGAGCAGTTCTTC.